This T cell receptor beta chain was sequenced during a study of CD8+ T cells in alopecia areata (dated by TCRdb to the late 2010s). About the investigation overall: High-throughput TCRbeta sequencing was used to examine T cell clonal expansion in alopecia areata in both the C3H/HeJ mouse model and human patients. In humans, TCRbeta sequencing was performed on scalp tissue and on sorted CD4+ and CD8+ peripheral blood T cells from healthy controls and from patients with patchy or totalis/universalis alopecia areata. Scalp clonality was compared across normal scalp (n=4), patchy alopecia areata scalp (n=8), and alopecia totalis/universalis scalp (n=8). RNA was extracted with the PAXgene miRNA kit for fixed scalp, the miRNeasy kit for PBMCs, and the RNeasy kit for mouse skin. immunoSEQ multiplex PCR using 35 Vbeta forward primers and 13 Jbeta reverse primers was used to amplify TCRbeta CDR3 regions. Study-wide findings and limitations: Scalp TCR repertoire analysis is complicated because resident alphabeta T cells in normal human skin are also sequenced, whereas mouse skin is dominated by gammadelta T cells. Compared with normal scalp, lesional scalp, particularly in alopecia totalis/universalis, had higher clonality and more expanded CD8+ clones, which suggests antigenic drive. Compared with mice, TCR sequences shared between patients were less clear, possibly partly because of HLA diversity across the patient population.

PBMCs were isolated by density centrifugation and stained for CD3, CD4 and CD8, and CD4+ and CD8+ T cells were sorted on a FACSAria. Unaffected controls provided scalp biopsies and blood samples. The library was prepared using the immunoSEQ multiplex PCR assay. RNA was extracted from all samples and reverse transcribed into cDNA, which served as template for TCR sequencing. First-strand cDNA was synthesized with SuperScript III using a 2:1 mix of oligo-dT and random hexamers. A synthetic immune receptor repertoire was used to gauge amplification bias, and whatever bias remained was removed computationally. From the authors' description of their analysis: Raw reads were preprocessed for error removal, and CDR3 was defined according to IMGT conventions as running from the conserved cysteine to phenylalanine. To get clonality, Shannon entropy was normalized by log2 of the number of productive unique TCRs and the result was subtracted from 1. Whether each scalp clone was CD4 or CD8 was inferred by checking scalp TCRbeta sequences against the CD4 and CD8 repertoires from sorted blood. The clones in this table, taken by TCRdb from immuneACCESS, are in-frame only. Not every clone is retained; where verified, under half of the shortfall comes from an unresolved V gene, and the cause of the rest is unknown. The D gene and trimming were derived from the DNA, and the V and J assignments and clone size from that table. The sample table records about 150,000 clones; 55% of these occur just once. More than 4.5% of the sample is taken by the ten largest.

The junction shows trimming of 2 bases on V and 5 bases on J, plus 10 bases between the germline ends. Taken from the germline V gene, the CDR1 and CDR2 loops are MDHEN and SYDVKM. Measured from the cysteine to the phenylalanine, the CDR3 is 14 residues long. The sequence is cut down to CDR3 DNA, 42 bases in frame from base 1. There are a few counts of this clone. Its antigen has not been determined. Within one base of it there is no much larger clone, and no base qualities were kept. Source material: CD4+ T cells sorted from blood. The receptor was derived from a human donor in good health. The chain joins TRBV28 to TRBJ2-1, with a tentative D gene TRBD1 over 6 matching bases. The CDR3 protein sequence reads: CASSLDQGNNEQFF. The DNA sequence is TGTGCCAGCAGTTTAGACCAGGGGAACAATGAGCAGTTCTTC.